Each of the 4 T cell receptor beta chains below was sequenced from the same sample in a study of human T cells and chemical hapten exposure (dated by TCRdb to about 2021). The intended sense of this specimen's time point label: patch test 1, 2 weeks after DPC sensitization. Explained via the paper, the treatment or condition label denotes: therapeutic diphenylcyclopropenone sensitization with weekly scalp DPC. Receptor amplification or capture employed RACE. Sequencing instrument: NextSeq 500. TCRdb reanalyzed the raw reads on its own, using fastp at Q25 for trimming and MiXCR for clone calling, and kept in-frame beta chains. Entries that share a CDR3 protein sequence are merged under the most common genes and DNA. This sample holds around 340,000 distinct CDR3 sequences; approximately 6.3% were observed only once. The ten largest clonotypes hold 8% to 9% of the sample. The specimen was whole blood, collected in connection with sensitization to the hapten diphenylcyclopropenone (DPC). These receptors originate from a woman aged 18-30 years with alopecia areata. Some clones in this sample may be carry-over from other donors' samples.

The rearrangement joins TRBV14 to TRBJ1-1; tentative D call: TRBD1 (6 bases). The germline gives CDR1 SGHDN, CDR2 FVKESK. The CDR3 has 16 residues. The V gene lost 2 bases and the J gene lost 0 bases, with 13 bases spanning the gap. The CDR3: CASSQPQGPVNTEAFF. The CDR3 DNA sequence: TGTGCCAGCAGCCAACCCCAGGGGCCAGTGAACACTGAAGCTTTCTTT.

J is TRBJ1-2 and V is TRBV20-1, with TRBD1 as a possible D gene (6 bases). V gave up 1 base and J gave up 4 bases, with 19 bases separating them. CDR1 and CDR2 from the germline V gene are DFQATT and SNEGSKA (reference sequence). The CDR3 runs 16 residues. This CDR3 is CSARGGFRDTIYGYTF. In DNA form, the CDR3 reads TGCAGTGCTAGAGGCGGATTCCGGGACACAATCTATGGCTACACCTTC.

This clonotype was seen a handful of times. The rearrangement uses TRBV11-2 and TRBJ1-3, with TRBD1 as a possible D gene (6 bases). The CDR3 runs 17 residues. The germline V gene encodes CDR1 SGHAT and CDR2 FQNNGV. Deletions cut 2 bases from V and 4 bases from J, with 18 bases between. CDR3 DNA sequence: TGTGCCAGCAGCTTAATCCGTGGGGGGGCTCCAGGAAACACCATATATTTT. Residues: CASSLIRGGAPGNTIYF.

V gene TRBV25-1 combines with J gene TRBJ1-5, with 7 bases fitting TRBD1. J lost 3 bases, V lost 7 bases, and 15 bases had no gene match. The CDR3 runs to 17 residues. The germline CDR1 and CDR2 sequences are MGHDK and SYGVNS. CDR3 in DNA: TGTGCCAGCACCGATCCGGACAGGCCGGGGACCAATCAGCCCCAGCATTTT. Protein: CASTDPDRPGTNQPQHF.